This T cell receptor (beta chain) is from a study of early T cells in non-severe SARS-CoV-2 infection. About the research overall: Unsorted whole-blood RNA was sequenced in bulk, leaving chains unpaired.

This clonotype turned up a few times. The target antigen is unknown. Unique molecular identifiers were affixed to single, distinct cDNA molecules. TCRdb re-analysed the 5' RACE reads in MiXCR, keeping a single row per CDR3 protein. The profile shows around 56,000 distinct CDR3 sequences, less than 15% of them singletons. Study results and limitations: The study's VDJdb matching favored anti-spike CD8 responses and missed private and CD4 specificities.

The junction had 18 bases not matched to a gene; V was cut back by 7 bases and J by 4 bases. CDR1 and CDR2 (germline): SGDLS, YYNGEE. The CDR3 totals 18 residues. The material was whole blood, obtained at baseline. This TCR derives from an adult who was a healthcare worker with PCR-confirmed SARS-CoV-2 infection or an uninfected control (not recorded which). This chain uses TRBV9 with TRBJ2-2, with TRBD2 identical over 8 bases. Written as DNA, the CDR3 is TGTGCCAGCGCGGGGGGCGCATACGGGAGGGAGAGCACCGGGGAGCTGTTTTTT. Encoded protein: CASAGGAYGRESTGELFF.